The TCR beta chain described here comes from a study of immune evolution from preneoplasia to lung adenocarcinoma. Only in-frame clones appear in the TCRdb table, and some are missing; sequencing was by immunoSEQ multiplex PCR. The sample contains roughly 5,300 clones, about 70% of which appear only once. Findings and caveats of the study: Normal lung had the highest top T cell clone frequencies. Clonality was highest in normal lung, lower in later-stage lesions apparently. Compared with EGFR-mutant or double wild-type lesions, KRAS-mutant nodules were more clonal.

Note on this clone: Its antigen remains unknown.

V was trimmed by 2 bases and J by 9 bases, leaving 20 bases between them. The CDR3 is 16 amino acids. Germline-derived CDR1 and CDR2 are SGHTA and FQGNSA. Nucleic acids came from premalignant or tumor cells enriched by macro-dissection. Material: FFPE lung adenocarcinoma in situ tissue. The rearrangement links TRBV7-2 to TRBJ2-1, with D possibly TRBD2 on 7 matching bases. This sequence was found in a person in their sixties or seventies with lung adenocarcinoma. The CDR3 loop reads CASSLLGWRRGGEQFF. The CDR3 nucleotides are TGTGCCAGCAGCTTATTAGGCTGGCGGAGGGGGGGTGAGCAGTTCTTC.